These 32 T cell receptor beta chains came from one sample sequenced in a study of molecular identifiers for immune sequencing clone quantification. TCRdb ran MiXCR on the PCR reads and lists one entry per CDR3 protein. The profile shows roughly 320,000 distinct CDR3 sequences, roughly a quarter of them singletons. Sequencing was performed on naive CD8+ T cells from blood, with Jurkat cell RNA spiked in. Documented subset: FACS-sorted CD8+CD4-CCR7+CD45RA+ naive T cells. Receptors were obtained from a human donor in good health. Some libraries in this study had Jurkat cell RNA spiked in.

This clonotype was observed many times. The V and J genes are TRBV30 and TRBJ2-3; D is unclear. Germline V gives CDR1 GTSNPN, CDR2 SVGIG (reference sequence). Trimming shortened V by 0 bases and J by 10 bases, and 14 bases separated the two germline ends. This CDR3 has 13 amino acids. CDR3 region: CAWSVDGRGPQYF. CDR3 coding DNA: TGTGCCTGGAGTGTAGATGGTAGAGGTCCGCAGTATTTT.

This clonotype came up a few times. The V call is TRBV4-3, the J call TRBJ2-2; TRBD1 matches 12 bases. Germline V lookup: CDR1 LGHNA, CDR2 YSLEER. This CDR3 comprises 17 residues. After removal of 3 bases from V and 5 bases from J, the junction contained 7 bases not matched to a gene. CDR3 amino acids: CASSQAGQGALTGELFF. The CDR3 DNA reads as TGCGCCAGCAGCCAGGCGGGACAGGGGGCTTTGACCGGGGAGCTGTTTTTT.

This clonotype was seen many times. V is TRBV4-3 and J is TRBJ2-7; 9 bases agree with TRBD1. CDR3 length: 15 amino acids. V lost 3 bases to trimming and J lost 5 bases; unmatched junction nucleotides: 8. CDR1 is LGHNA, CDR2 YSLEER, per germline. The CDR3 protein is CASSQRGTGINEQYF. CDR3 in DNA: TGCGCCAGCAGCCAGCGCGGGACAGGGATCAACGAGCAGTACTTC.

This clonotype has a count of ten or more. The chain has TRBV6-6 and TRBJ1-5; the D gene is possibly TRBD1 (5 bases). Germline assignment: CDR1 MNHNY and CDR2 SVGAGI (reference sequence). The CDR3 runs to 12 residues. V was trimmed by 7 bases and J by 5 bases, leaving 9 bases between them. In nucleotides, the CDR3 is TGTGCCAGCACCCTGGGGGATCAGCCCCAGCATTTT. The encoded protein is CASTLGDQPQHF.

This clonotype was counted ten times or more. This chain joins TRBV7-2 and TRBJ2-2, with D unclear. CDR1 SGHTA and CDR2 FQGNSA come from the germline V gene. The CDR3 consists of 12 residues. Trimming shortened V by 8 bases and J by 6 bases, and 10 bases separated the two germline ends. CDR3 loop: CASGSFSGELFF. The CDR3 bases are TGTGCCAGCGGTAGCTTCTCCGGGGAGCTGTTTTTT.

This clonotype was detected ten times or more. The junction and the germline gene differ at one end; a read error may be behind it. V usage is TRBV4-1 and J usage is TRBJ1-5; D call uncertain. Germline V gene sequence: CDR1 MGHRA, CDR2 YSYEKL. The CDR3 is 13 residues long. DNA for the CDR3: TGTGCCAGCAGCCAAGGCAGCAATCAGCCCCAGCATTTT. Its translation is CASSQGSNQPQHF.

The V and J genes are TRBV20-1 and TRBJ1-6, with 8 bases matching TRBD1. In germline, CDR1 is DFQATT, CDR2 SNEGSKA (reference sequence). The CDR3 consists of 17 residues. After removal of 6 bases from V and 9 bases from J, the junction contained 19 bases not matched to a gene. For the CDR3, the DNA is TGCAGTGCCCGACAGGGGCAGGTCCCAAATACTAGTTCACCCCTCCACTTT. Encoded protein: CSARQGQVPNTSSPLHF.

This clonotype was detected ten times or more. The chain is built from TRBV5-6 and TRBJ1-5, with D uncertain. The germline V gene has CDR1 SGHDT and CDR2 YYEEEE. Between the trimmed V and J ends, which lost 2 bases and 4 bases, there was a span of 7 bases. The CDR3 length is 13 residues. The CDR3 DNA sequence: TGTGCCAGCAGCTTCAGTAGTAATCAGCCCCAGCATTTT. This gives the protein CASSFSSNQPQHF.

There are a few counts of this clonotype. J is TRBJ2-7 and V is TRBV20-1; possible D gene TRBD2, 6 bases. CDR1 is DFQATT, CDR2 SNEGSKA, per germline (reference sequence). Trimming shortened V by 4 bases and J by 3 bases, and 19 bases separated the two germline ends. The CDR3 contains 15 residues. The CDR3 bases are TGCAGTGCTATAAAGGGACTTACGGACTTCTACGAGCAGTACTTC. Amino acid sequence: CSAIKGLTDFYEQYF.

This clonotype appeared a few times. V is TRBV13 and J is TRBJ2-5; 14 bases fit TRBD2. Per the germline V gene, CDR1 is PRHDT and CDR2 is FYEKMQ (reference sequence). CDR3 length: 17 residues. Trimming took 5 bases from V and 4 from J; bases not matched to a gene: 9. The CDR3 sequence is CASSPRKTSGGAETQYF. DNA for the CDR3: TGTGCCAGCAGCCCGCGGAAGACTAGCGGGGGGGCAGAGACCCAGTACTTC.

This clonotype was seen more than once but under ten times. This chain connects TRBV4-1 to TRBJ2-3; D perhaps matches TRBD1 (6 bases). The V end lost 0 bases, the J end lost 3 bases, and 13 bases lay between the germline ends. Germline values: CDR1 MGHRA, CDR2 YSYEKL. CDR3 size: 16 residues. Here the CDR3 reads CASSQERAGVTDTQYF. CDR3 sequence (DNA): TGCGCCAGCAGCCAAGAAAGGGCAGGGGTGACAGATACGCAGTATTTT.

This clonotype was observed many times. V gene TRBV5-6 combines with J gene TRBJ2-7, with TRBD1 matching 11 bases. Germline loops: CDR1 SGHDT, CDR2 YYEEEE. CDR3 length: 14 residues. V dropped 2 bases and J dropped 7; count of bases not matched to a gene: 5. DNA for the CDR3: TGTGCCAGCAGCTTCGGACAGGGGGCCCGTGAGCAGTACTTC. Translating it yields CASSFGQGAREQYF.

This clonotype was counted ten times or more. J is TRBJ1-5 and V is TRBV7-9; D not certain. The V end lost 0 bases, the J end lost 0 bases, and 6 bases lay between the germline ends. The germline CDR1 and CDR2 sequences are SEHNR and FQNEAQ (reference sequence). There are 15 residues in the CDR3. Written as DNA, the CDR3 is TGTGCCAGCAGCTTAGCCGGCTATAGCAATCAGCCCCAGCATTTT. Translated: CASSLAGYSNQPQHF.

With respect to this clonotype: Since a much larger clone is just one base distant, this may be a read error. The chain links TRBV5-4 to TRBJ2-3; D might be TRBD2 (5 bases). Germline CDR1 and CDR2: SGHNT and YYREEE (reference sequence). The CDR3 sequence is 15 residues long. CDR3: CAGSLPGKMSDTQYF. Here the CDR3 DNA reads TGTGCCGGCAGCTTGCCGGGGAAGATGTCAGATACGCAGTATTTT.

At least ten counts were recorded for this clonotype. This chain links TRBV12-5 with TRBJ2-2; weak D call: TRBD2 (6 bases). This CDR3 region has 17 residues. In germline, CDR1 is LGHNT, CDR2 FRNRAP. Deletions cut 3 bases from V and 1 base from J, with 15 bases between. CDR3 sequence reads: CASGFPDSGGNTGELFF. CDR3 sequence (DNA): TGTGCTAGTGGTTTCCCCGATAGCGGAGGGAACACCGGGGAGCTGTTTTTT.

The chain links TRBV4-3 to TRBJ1-2, with 7 bases identical to TRBD1. The germline V gene has CDR1 LGHNA and CDR2 YSLEER. The CDR3 runs to 18 residues. With V trimmed by 0 bases and J by 2 bases, 12 bases remained unmatched. In DNA form, the CDR3 reads TGCGCCAGCAGCCAAGAGCCCGACAGGGCCTTTAAGAACTATGGCTACACCTTC. Translating it yields CASSQEPDRAFKNYGYTF.

Only one count was recorded for this clonotype. A much larger clone differs from this one at a single base, so this may be a read error. J is TRBJ2-3 and V is TRBV9; 8 bases are shared with TRBD2. There are 15 residues in the CDR3. Germline V gene sequence: CDR1 SGDLS, CDR2 YYNGEE. The CDR3 DNA sequence: TGTGCCAGCTGCGTAGAGGGACTAGAGACAGATACGCAGTATTTT. The encoded protein is CASCVEGLETDTQYF.

In its sample, this clonotype was seen many times. The chain uses TRBV5-1 and TRBJ1-2; D is uncertain. The length of the CDR3 is 14 residues. CDR1 and CDR2 (germline): SGHRS, YFSETQ. V lost 2 bases and J lost 0, with 8 bases in between. CDR3 amino acids: CASSFDIANYGYTF. The CDR3 DNA is TGCGCCAGCAGCTTCGACATAGCTAACTATGGCTACACCTTC.

This clonotype has a count of ten or more. This rearrangement joins TRBV5-6 to TRBJ2-4; D unclear. The V gene lost 3 bases and the J gene lost 0 bases, with 7 bases spanning the gap. The germline CDR1 and CDR2 sequences are SGHDT and YYEEEE. The CDR3 consists of 14 residues. The CDR3: CASSSYLAKNIQYF. The CDR3 DNA sequence: TGTGCCAGCAGCTCTTACTTAGCCAAAAACATTCAGTACTTC.

The J gene is TRBJ2-3, the V gene TRBV4-3; weak D call: TRBD2 (5 bases). The CDR3 is 14 residues long. V lost 0 bases, J lost 4 bases, and 8 bases lay in between. Germline CDR1 reads LGHNA; CDR2 reads YSLEER. CDR3 sequence: CASSQEAGADTQYF. In DNA form, the CDR3 reads TGCGCCAGCAGCCAAGAGGCCGGGGCAGATACGCAGTATTTT.

This clonotype was counted ten times or more. The CDR3 bases are TGTGCCAGCAGTTTATCTAGGTACAATGAGCAGTTCTTC. Residues: CASSLSRYNEQFF. The rearrangement uses TRBV12-3 or TRBV12-4 and TRBJ2-1; D call uncertain. CDR3 size: 13 residues. V was cut by 2 bases and J by 4 bases, with 6 bases left in between.

This clonotype was found many times. The V gene is TRBV6-6, the J gene TRBJ2-3, with unresolved D. CDR1 and CDR2 (germline): MNHNY, SVGAGI (reference sequence). Deletions cut 4 bases from V and 11 bases from J, with 7 bases between. This CDR3 has 10 residues. In DNA, the CDR3 is TGTGCCAGCAGTTCGGGCAAGCAGTATTTT. Translated, it gives CASSSGKQYF.

Of note for this clonotype: A junction end diverges from the germline sequence, so it may reflect a read error. This chain uses TRBV19 with TRBJ1-1, with D maybe TRBD1 (5 bases). Germline V gives CDR1 LNHDA, CDR2 SQIVND (reference sequence). The length of the CDR3 is 14 residues. This chain's CDR3 is CASGIAGGVTEAFF. The CDR3 nucleotides read TGTGCCAGTGGTATAGCGGGGGGGGTCACTGAAGCTTTCTTT.

This clonotype was counted ten times or more. This sequence joins TRBV24-1 and TRBJ2-1; 11 bases agree with TRBD2. Germline loops: CDR1 KGHDR, CDR2 SFDVKD. J lost 11 bases, V lost 3 bases, and 14 bases had no gene match. This CDR3 comprises 17 residues. This CDR3 is CATSDQVTSGIAMKQFF. DNA of the CDR3: TGTGCCACCAGTGATCAGGTGACTAGCGGGATCGCAATGAAGCAGTTCTTC.

The J gene is TRBJ2-2, the V gene TRBV19; 9 positions agree with TRBD1. Germline V gives CDR1 LNHDA, CDR2 SQIVND (reference sequence). Trimming cost V 3 bases and J 7 bases; bases outside gene matches: 0. This CDR3 region has 13 residues. CDR3 protein: CASSMGQGGELFF. The CDR3 region has the DNA TGTGCCAGTAGTATGGGACAGGGCGGGGAGCTGTTTTTT.

The chain couples TRBV6-5 to TRBJ2-7; D call uncertain. The V and J ends lost 6 bases and 3 bases respectively, with 12 bases between them. Germline loops: CDR1 MNHEY, CDR2 SVGAGI. CDR3 length equals 13 residues. The CDR3, as DNA: TGTGCCAGCAGCCCGGACCATAACTACGAGCAGTACTTC. Translated: CASSPDHNYEQYF.

This clonotype has just a few counts. This sequence joins TRBV18 and TRBJ1-1; maybe TRBD1 (6 bases). Germline CDR1 reads KGHSH; CDR2 reads LQKENI. The CDR3 is 15 amino acids. V was clipped by 3 bases and J by 3 bases, with 14 bases between them. CDR3: CASSPVGGPDTEAFF. The CDR3 coding sequence is TGTGCCAGCTCACCGGTCGGGGGGCCGGACACTGAAGCTTTCTTT. Looking up the rest from reference TRBV18 and TRBJ1-1 gives the full variable domain: NAGVMQNPRHLVRRRGQEARLRCSPMKGHSHVYWYRQLPEEGLKFMVYLQKENIIDESGMPKERFSAEFPKEGPSILRIQQVVRGDSAAYFCASSPVGGPDTEAFFGQGTRLTVV.

This clonotype was counted a few times. V is TRBV9 and J is TRBJ2-3; 7 bases agree with TRBD2. The CDR3 extends over 15 amino acids. Germline V CDR1 and CDR2: SGDLS, YYNGEE. V dropped 2 bases and J dropped 4; count of bases not matched to a gene: 7. The DNA for the CDR3 is TGTGCCAGCAGCGTGACGCGGGAGAGGTCAGATACGCAGTATTTT. The encoded protein is CASSVTRERSDTQYF. The entire variable domain, with the rest obtained from reference TRBV9 and TRBJ2-3, is as follows: DSGVTQTPKHLITATGQRVTLRCSPRSGDLSVYWYQQSLDQGLQFLIQYYNGEERAKGNILERFSAQQFPDLHSELNLSSLELGDSALYFCASSVTRERSDTQYFGPGTRLTVL.

CDR3 sequence (DNA): TGCAGTGCTAGAGATGGGGGTGATTGGACTGAAGCTTTCTTT. Amino acids: CSARDGGDWTEAFF. The chain recombines TRBV20-1 with TRBJ1-1, with D possibly being TRBD1 (5 bases). The length of the CDR3 is 14 residues. Germline V CDR1 and CDR2: DFQATT, SNEGSKA (reference sequence). V lost 0 bases and J 5 bases, leaving 13 bases between the germline ends.

This clonotype was counted only a few times. V usage is TRBV14 and J usage is TRBJ2-5, with 10 nucleotides matching TRBD2. J gave up 3 bases and V 0 bases, and 7 bases lay outside the gene matches. The CDR3 has 17 amino acids. Germline values: CDR1 SGHDN, CDR2 FVKESK. CDR3 sequence reads: CASSQDDTSGAEETQYF. DNA of the CDR3: TGTGCCAGCAGCCAAGACGACACTAGCGGGGCGGAAGAGACCCAGTACTTC.

This clonotype was detected only a few times. The chain links TRBV7-9 to TRBJ2-3; 10 nucleotides align to TRBD1. The V segment lost 5 bases and the J segment 4 bases; nucleotides outside the gene matches: 15. The CDR3 runs 18 residues. Germline lookup yields CDR1 SEHNR and CDR2 FQNEAQ (reference sequence). CDR3 sequence reads: CASSPVPGTGEGADTQYF. In DNA form, the CDR3 reads TGTGCCAGCAGCCCAGTCCCCGGGACAGGGGAAGGGGCAGATACGCAGTATTTT.

In regard to this clonotype: This sequence may be a read error, since a much larger clone differs from it by one base. This rearrangement joins TRBV7-9 to TRBJ2-3, with TRBD2 matching over 7 bases. Per the germline V gene, CDR1 is SEHNR and CDR2 is FQNEAQ (reference sequence). There are 15 residues in the CDR3. V lost 5 bases, J lost 5 bases, and 10 bases stayed unmatched. CDR3 loop: CASSPPRESIDTQYF. CDR3 sequence (DNA): TGTGCCAGCAGCCCACCGCGGGAGTCTATAGATACGCAGTATTTT. The full variable domain, in which reference TRBV7-9 and TRBJ2-3 provide the parts outside the CDR3, is DTGVSQNPRHKITKRGQNVTFRCDPISEHNRLYWYRQTLGQGPEFLTYFQNEAQLEKSRLLSDRFSAERPKGSFSTLEIQRTEQGDSAMYLCASSPPRESIDTQYFGPGTRLTVL.